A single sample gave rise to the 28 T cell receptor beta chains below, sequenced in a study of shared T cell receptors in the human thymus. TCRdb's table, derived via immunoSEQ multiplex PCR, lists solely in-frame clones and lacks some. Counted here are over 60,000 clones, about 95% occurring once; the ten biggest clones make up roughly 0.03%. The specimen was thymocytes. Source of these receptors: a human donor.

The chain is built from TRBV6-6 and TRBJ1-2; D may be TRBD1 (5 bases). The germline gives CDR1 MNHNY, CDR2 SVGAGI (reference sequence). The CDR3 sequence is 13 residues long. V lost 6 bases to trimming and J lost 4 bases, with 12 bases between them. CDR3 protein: CASRPRTLYGYTF. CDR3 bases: TGTGCCAGCAGACCCCGGACACTCTATGGCTACACCTTC.

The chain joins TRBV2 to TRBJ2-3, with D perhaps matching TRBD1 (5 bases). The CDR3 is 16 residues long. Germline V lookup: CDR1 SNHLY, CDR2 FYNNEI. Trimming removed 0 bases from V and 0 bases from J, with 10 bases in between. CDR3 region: CASSEARQTSTDTQYF. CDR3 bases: TGTGCCAGCAGTGAAGCGCGACAGACAAGCACAGATACGCAGTATTTT.

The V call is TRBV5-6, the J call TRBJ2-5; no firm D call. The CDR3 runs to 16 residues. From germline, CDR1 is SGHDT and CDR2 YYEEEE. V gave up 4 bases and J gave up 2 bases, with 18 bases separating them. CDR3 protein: CASSLPSTSPQETQYF. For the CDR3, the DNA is TGTGCCAGCAGCCTTCCCTCGACAAGCCCGCAAGAGACCCAGTACTTC. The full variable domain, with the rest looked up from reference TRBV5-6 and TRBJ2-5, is DAGVTQSPTHLIKTRGQQVTLRCSPKSGHDTVSWYQQALGQGPQFIFQYYEEEERQRGNFPDRFSGHQFPNYSSELNVNALLLGDSALYLCASSLPSTSPQETQYFGPGTRLLVL.

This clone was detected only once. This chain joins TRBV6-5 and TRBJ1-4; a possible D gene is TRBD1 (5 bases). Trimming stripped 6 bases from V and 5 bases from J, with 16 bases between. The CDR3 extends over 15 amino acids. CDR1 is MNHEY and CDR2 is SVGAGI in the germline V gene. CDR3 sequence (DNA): TGTGCCAGCAGCAATAAGGGACGGCCGAATGAAAAACTGTTTTTT. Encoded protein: CASSNKGRPNEKLFF.

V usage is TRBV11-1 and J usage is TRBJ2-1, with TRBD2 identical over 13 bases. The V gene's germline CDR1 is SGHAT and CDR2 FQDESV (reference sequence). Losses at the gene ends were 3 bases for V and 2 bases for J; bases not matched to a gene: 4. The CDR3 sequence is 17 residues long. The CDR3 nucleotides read TGTGCCAGCAGCTTGGGGACTAGCGGGGTCACCTACAATGAGCAGTTCTTC. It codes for CASSLGTSGVTYNEQFF.

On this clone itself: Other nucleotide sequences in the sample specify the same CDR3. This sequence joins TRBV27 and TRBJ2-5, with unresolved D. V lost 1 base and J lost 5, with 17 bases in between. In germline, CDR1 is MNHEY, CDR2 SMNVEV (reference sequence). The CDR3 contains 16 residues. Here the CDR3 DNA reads TGTGCCAGCAGTTTATATACAACTCGGGTTCAGGAGACCCAGTACTTC. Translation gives CASSLYTTRVQETQYF.

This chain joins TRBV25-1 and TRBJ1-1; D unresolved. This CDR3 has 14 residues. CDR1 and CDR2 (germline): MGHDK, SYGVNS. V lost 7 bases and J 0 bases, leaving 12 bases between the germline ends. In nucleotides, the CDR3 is TGTGCCAGCATTAGGGCAGGACTGAACACTGAAGCTTTCTTT. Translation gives CASIRAGLNTEAFF.

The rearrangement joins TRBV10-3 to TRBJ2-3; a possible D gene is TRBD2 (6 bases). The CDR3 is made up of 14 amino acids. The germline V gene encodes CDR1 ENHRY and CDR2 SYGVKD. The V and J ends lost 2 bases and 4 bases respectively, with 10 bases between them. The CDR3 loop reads CAISERGGADTQYF. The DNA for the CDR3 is TGTGCCATCAGTGAGCGAGGAGGGGCAGATACGCAGTATTTT.

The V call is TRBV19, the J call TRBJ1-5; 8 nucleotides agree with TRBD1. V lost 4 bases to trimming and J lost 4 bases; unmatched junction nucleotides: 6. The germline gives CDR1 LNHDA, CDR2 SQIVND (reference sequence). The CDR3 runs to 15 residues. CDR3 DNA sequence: TGTGCCAGTAGTACCCCGGACAGGGTGAATCAGCCCCAGCATTTT. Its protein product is CASSTPDRVNQPQHF. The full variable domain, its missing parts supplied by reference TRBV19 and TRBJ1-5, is DGGITQSPKYLFRKEGQNVTLSCEQNLNHDAMYWYRQDPGQGLRLIYYSQIVNDFQKGDIAEGYSVSREKKESFPLTVTSAQKNPTAFYLCASSTPDRVNQPQHFGDGTRLSIL.

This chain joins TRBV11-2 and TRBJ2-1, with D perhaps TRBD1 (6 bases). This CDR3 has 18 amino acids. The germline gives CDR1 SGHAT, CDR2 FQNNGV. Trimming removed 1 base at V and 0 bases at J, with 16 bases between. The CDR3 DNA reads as TGTGCCAGCAGCTTAGCACACCCAGGGGCAAGCTCCTACAATGAGCAGTTCTTC. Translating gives CASSLAHPGASSYNEQFF.

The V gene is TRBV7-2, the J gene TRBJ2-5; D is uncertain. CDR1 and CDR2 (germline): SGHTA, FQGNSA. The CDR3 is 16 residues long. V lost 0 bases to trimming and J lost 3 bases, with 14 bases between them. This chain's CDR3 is CASSLASVGDKETQYF. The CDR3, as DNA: TGTGCCAGCAGCTTAGCTTCTGTGGGTGATAAAGAGACCCAGTACTTC.

The CDR3 nucleotides read TGTGCCAGCAGTTTAATTTCACCAGTGAACACTGAAGCTTTCTTT. It translates to CASSLISPVNTEAFF. The V gene is TRBV27, the J gene TRBJ1-1; unclear D gene. Deletions cut 2 bases from V and 0 bases from J, with 10 bases between. The CDR3 contains 15 residues. Germline-derived CDR1 and CDR2 are MNHEY and SMNVEV (reference sequence).

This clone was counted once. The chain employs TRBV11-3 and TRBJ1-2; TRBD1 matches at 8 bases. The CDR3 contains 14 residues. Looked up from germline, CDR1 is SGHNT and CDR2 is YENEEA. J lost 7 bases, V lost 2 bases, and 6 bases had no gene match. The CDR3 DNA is TGTGCCAGCAGCTTACCACTGCAGGGGGCTGGCTACACCTTC. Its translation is CASSLPLQGAGYTF. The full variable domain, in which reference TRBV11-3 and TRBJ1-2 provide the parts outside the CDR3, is EAGVVQSPRYKIIEKKQPVAFWCNPISGHNTLYWYLQNLGQGPELLIRYENEEAVDDSQLPKDRFSAERLKGVDSTLKIQPAELGDSAVYLCASSLPLQGAGYTFGSGTRLTVV.

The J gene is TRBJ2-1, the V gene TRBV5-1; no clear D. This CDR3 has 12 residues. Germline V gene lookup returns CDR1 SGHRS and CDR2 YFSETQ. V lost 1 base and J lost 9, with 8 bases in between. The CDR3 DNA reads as TGCGCCAGCAGCTTGTATCGCTTTGAGCAGTTCTTC. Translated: CASSLYRFEQFF.

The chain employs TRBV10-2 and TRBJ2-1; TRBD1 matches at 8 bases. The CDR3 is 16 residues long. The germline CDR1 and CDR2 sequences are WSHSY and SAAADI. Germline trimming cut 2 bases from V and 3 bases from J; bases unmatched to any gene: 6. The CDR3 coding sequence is TGCGCCAGCAGTGAGCCGGGACAGGCTCTCTACAATGAGCAGTTCTTC. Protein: CASSEPGQALYNEQFF.

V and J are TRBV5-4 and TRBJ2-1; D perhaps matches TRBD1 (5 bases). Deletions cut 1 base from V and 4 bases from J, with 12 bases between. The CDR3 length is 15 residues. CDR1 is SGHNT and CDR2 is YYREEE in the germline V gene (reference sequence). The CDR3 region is CASSLFETEYNEQFF. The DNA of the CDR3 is TGTGCCAGCAGCTTGTTCGAGACAGAATACAATGAGCAGTTCTTC.

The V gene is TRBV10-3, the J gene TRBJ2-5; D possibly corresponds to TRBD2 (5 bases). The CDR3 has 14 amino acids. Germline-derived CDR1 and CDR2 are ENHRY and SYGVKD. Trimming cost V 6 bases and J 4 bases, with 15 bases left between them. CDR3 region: CAIRSRGMRETQYF. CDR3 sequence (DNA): TGTGCCATCAGATCCCGAGGGATGAGAGAGACCCAGTACTTC.

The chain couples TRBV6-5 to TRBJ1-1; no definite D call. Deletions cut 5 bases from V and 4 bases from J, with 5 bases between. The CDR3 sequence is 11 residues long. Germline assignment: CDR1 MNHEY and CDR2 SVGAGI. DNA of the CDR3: TGTGCCAGCAGTGCGGGCACTGAAGCTTTCTTT. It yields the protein CASSAGTEAFF.

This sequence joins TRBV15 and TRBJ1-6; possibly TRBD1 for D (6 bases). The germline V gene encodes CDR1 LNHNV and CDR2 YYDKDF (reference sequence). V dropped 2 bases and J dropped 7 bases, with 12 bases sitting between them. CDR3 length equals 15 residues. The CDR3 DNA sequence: TGTGCCACCAGCAGACTCCTACAGGGCAATTCACCCCTCCACTTT. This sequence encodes CATSRLLQGNSPLHF.

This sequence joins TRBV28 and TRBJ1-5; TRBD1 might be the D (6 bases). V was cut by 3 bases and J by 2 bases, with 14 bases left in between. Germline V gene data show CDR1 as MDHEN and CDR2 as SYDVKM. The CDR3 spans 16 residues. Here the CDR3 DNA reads TGTGCCAGCAGTTTGGCAGGGGCGAATTGCAATCAGCCCCAGCATTTT. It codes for CASSLAGANCNQPQHF.

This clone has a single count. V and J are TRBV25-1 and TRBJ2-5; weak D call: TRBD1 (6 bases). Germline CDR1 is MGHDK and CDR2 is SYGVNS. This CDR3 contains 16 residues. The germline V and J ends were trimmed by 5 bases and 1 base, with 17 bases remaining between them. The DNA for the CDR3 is TGTGCCAGCAGTCTCACCGACCCGGACAGCCAAGAGACCCAGTACTTC. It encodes CASSLTDPDSQETQYF. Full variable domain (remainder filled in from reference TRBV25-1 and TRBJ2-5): EADIYQTPRYLVIGTGKKITLECSQTMGHDKMYWYQQDPGMELHLIHYSYGVNSTEKGDLSSESTVSRIRTEHFPLTLESARPSHTSQYLCASSLTDPDSQETQYFGPGTRLLVL.

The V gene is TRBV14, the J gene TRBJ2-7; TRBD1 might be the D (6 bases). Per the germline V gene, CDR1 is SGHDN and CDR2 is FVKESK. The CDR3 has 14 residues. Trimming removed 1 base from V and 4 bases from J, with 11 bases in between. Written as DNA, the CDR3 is TGTGCCAGCAGCCAAGTTCCCAGGGGTTACGAGCAGTACTTC. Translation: CASSQVPRGYEQYF.

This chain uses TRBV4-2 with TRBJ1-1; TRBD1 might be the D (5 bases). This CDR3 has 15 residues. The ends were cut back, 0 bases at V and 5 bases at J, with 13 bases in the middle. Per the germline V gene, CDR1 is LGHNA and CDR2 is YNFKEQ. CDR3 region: CASSQEGGSETEAFF. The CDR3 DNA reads TGTGCCAGCAGCCAAGAGGGGGGGTCGGAGACTGAAGCTTTCTTT.

CDR3 sequence reads: CASSRLGWQGAYEQYF. The CDR3 DNA reads TGTGCCAGCTCACGATTGGGGTGGCAGGGGGCCTACGAGCAGTACTTC. J is TRBJ2-7 and V is TRBV18; TRBD1 matches 7 bases. The junction had 11 bases not matched to a gene; V was cut back by 4 bases and J by 2 bases. This CDR3 is 16 amino acids long. Germline lookup yields CDR1 KGHSH and CDR2 LQKENI.

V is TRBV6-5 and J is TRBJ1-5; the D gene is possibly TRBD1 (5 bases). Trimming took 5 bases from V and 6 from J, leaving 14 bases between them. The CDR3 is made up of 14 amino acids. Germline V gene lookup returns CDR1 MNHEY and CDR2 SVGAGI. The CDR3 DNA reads TGTGCCAGCAGTACGTACAGGTCTTCTCAGCCCCAGCATTTT. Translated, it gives CASSTYRSSQPQHF.

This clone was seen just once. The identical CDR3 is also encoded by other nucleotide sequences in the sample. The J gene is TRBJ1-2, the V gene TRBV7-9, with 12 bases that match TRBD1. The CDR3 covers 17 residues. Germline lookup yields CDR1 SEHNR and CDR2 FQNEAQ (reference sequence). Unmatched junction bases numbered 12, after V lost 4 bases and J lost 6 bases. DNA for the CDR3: TGTGCCAGCAGCTCGTTACCGGGACAGGGGGCGAGAGATGGCTACACCTTC. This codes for CASSSLPGQGARDGYTF.

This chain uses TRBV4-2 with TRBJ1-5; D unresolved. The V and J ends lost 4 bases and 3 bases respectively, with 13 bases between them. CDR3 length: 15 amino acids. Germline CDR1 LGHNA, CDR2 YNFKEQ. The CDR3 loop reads CASSPEDWNNQPQHF. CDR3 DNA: TGTGCCAGCAGCCCCGAGGACTGGAACAATCAGCCCCAGCATTTT.

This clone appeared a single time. CDR3 sequence reads: CASRPIPRVTVRETQYF. CDR3 nucleotide sequence: TGTGCCAGCAGACCTATCCCAAGGGTCACAGTACGGGAGACCCAGTACTTC. The V and J genes are TRBV7-2 and TRBJ2-5; no firm D call. From germline, CDR1 is SGHTA and CDR2 FQGNSA. The CDR3 is 17 amino acids. With 6 bases removed from V and 5 bases from J, the gap between germline ends came to 25 bases.